Listed below are T cell receptor beta chains from one sample, sequenced in a study of vaccination effects on CD4 cells after COVID-19. These TCRs are of unknown antigen specificity. Data came from immunoSEQ multiplex PCR; TCRdb stores just in-frame clones and leaves some out. The data hold about 73,000 clones, with approximately 72% observed a single time. The material was CD4+ T cells from PBMCs cultured with HCoV-NL63 spike peptides, obtained before COVID-19 vaccination. The receptors shown here come from a human donor who received a COVID-19 vaccine. The CDR3 runs from the conserved cysteine through the conserved F or W. The D gene is left open where the match is weak. Only part of the rows carry a size: once, few, many, or a class if the clone is expanded.

len: 14; abundance: NA; j_gene: TRBJ2-3; v_gene: TRBV6-2/TRBV6-3; d_gene: TRBD1; CDR3aa: CASSSGQGASTQYF; CDR3nt: TGTGCCAGCAGCTCCGGACAGGGGGCGTCTACGCAGTATTTT
len: 14; abundance: NA; j_gene: TRBJ1-1; v_gene: TRBV12-5; d_gene: NA; CDR3aa: CASGYRTANTEAFF; CDR3nt: TGTGCTAGTGGTTACAGGACGGCGAACACTGAAGCTTTCTTT
len: 15; abundance: NA; j_gene: TRBJ1-5; v_gene: TRBV30; d_gene: NA; CDR3aa: CAWSAGALTNQPQHF; CDR3nt: TGTGCCTGGAGTGCCGGAGCCCTAACCAATCAGCCCCAGCATTTT
len: 15; abundance: NA; j_gene: TRBJ1-2; v_gene: TRBV6-5; d_gene: NA; CDR3aa: CASRDQGLKNYGYTF; CDR3nt: TGTGCCAGCAGGGACCAGGGACTCAAGAACTATGGCTACACCTTC
len: 13; abundance: NA; j_gene: TRBJ2-5; v_gene: TRBV7-3; d_gene: NA; CDR3aa: CASSLRAQETQYF; CDR3nt: TGTGCCAGCAGCCTCAGGGCACAAGAGACCCAGTACTTC
len: 14; abundance: NA; j_gene: TRBJ2-2; v_gene: TRBV2; d_gene: NA; CDR3aa: CASSVRTNTGELFF; CDR3nt: TGTGCCAGCAGTGTTAGGACCAACACCGGGGAGCTGTTTTTT
len: 14; abundance: few; j_gene: TRBJ2-2; v_gene: TRBV6-5; d_gene: TRBD1; CDR3aa: CASLDRAGTGELFF; CDR3nt: TGTGCCAGCTTGGACAGGGCGGGCACCGGGGAGCTGTTTTTT
len: 14; abundance: NA; j_gene: TRBJ1-4; v_gene: TRBV11-2; d_gene: NA; CDR3aa: CASRPTYPNEKLFF; CDR3nt: TGTGCCAGCAGGCCGACATATCCGAATGAAAAACTGTTTTTT
len: 13; abundance: NA; j_gene: TRBJ1-3; v_gene: TRBV11-1; d_gene: TRBD1; CDR3aa: CASSQLGQGRLYF; CDR3nt: TGTGCCAGCAGCCAACTAGGACAGGGAAGACTATATTTT
len: 18; abundance: NA; j_gene: TRBJ2-1; v_gene: TRBV4-3; d_gene: NA; CDR3aa: CASSQEPPPPSAYNEQFF; CDR3nt: TGCGCCAGCAGCCAAGAGCCCCCTCCCCCCAGTGCGTACAATGAGCAGTTCTTC
len: 13; abundance: NA; j_gene: TRBJ1-1; v_gene: TRBV6-5; d_gene: NA; CDR3aa: CASINGMNTEAFF; CDR3nt: TGTGCCAGCATTAACGGGATGAACACTGAAGCTTTCTTT
len: 13; abundance: NA; j_gene: TRBJ1-5; v_gene: TRBV2; d_gene: NA; CDR3aa: CASSDSENQPQHF; CDR3nt: TGTGCCAGCAGCGACAGTGAGAATCAGCCCCAGCATTTT
len: 15; abundance: NA; j_gene: TRBJ2-2; v_gene: TRBV21-1; d_gene: NA; CDR3aa: CASSKRRSGAGELFF; CDR3nt: TGTGCCAGCAGCAAACGCCGCTCCGGGGCCGGGGAGCTGTTTTTT
len: 15; abundance: NA; j_gene: TRBJ2-3; v_gene: TRBV2; d_gene: TRBD1; CDR3aa: CASSGQGLWTDTQYF; CDR3nt: TGTGCCAGCAGTGGACAGGGTCTATGGACAGATACGCAGTATTTT
len: 17; abundance: NA; j_gene: TRBJ1-2; v_gene: TRBV10-3; d_gene: TRBD1; CDR3aa: CAISSSGTGVGLHGYTF; CDR3nt: TGTGCCATCAGTTCCTCCGGGACAGGGGTCGGTTTGCATGGCTACACCTTC
len: 16; abundance: NA; j_gene: TRBJ2-3; v_gene: TRBV4-1; d_gene: NA; CDR3aa: CASSQGRGSSTDTQYF; CDR3nt: TGCGCCAGCAGCCAAGGCCGGGGGTCTAGCACAGATACGCAGTATTTT
len: 13; abundance: NA; j_gene: TRBJ2-3; v_gene: TRBV3-1/TRBV3-2; d_gene: TRBD1; CDR3aa: CASSDRVPDTQYF; CDR3nt: TGTGCCAGCAGCGACAGGGTCCCAGATACGCAGTATTTT
len: 14; abundance: NA; j_gene: TRBJ2-3; v_gene: TRBV27; d_gene: NA; CDR3aa: CASSLLGPRGTQYF; CDR3nt: TGTGCCAGCAGTTTACTTGGGCCACGGGGTACGCAGTATTTT
len: 13; abundance: NA; j_gene: TRBJ1-5; v_gene: TRBV6-5; d_gene: NA; CDR3aa: CASNTEGGQPQHF; CDR3nt: TGTGCCAGCAATACAGAAGGTGGTCAGCCCCAGCATTTT
len: 13; abundance: NA; j_gene: TRBJ1-1; v_gene: TRBV10-1; d_gene: NA; CDR3aa: CASKWGPNTEAFF; CDR3nt: TGCGCCAGCAAATGGGGCCCCAACACTGAAGCTTTCTTT
len: 13; abundance: few; j_gene: TRBJ1-4; v_gene: TRBV19; d_gene: NA; CDR3aa: CASTLSGGEKLFF; CDR3nt: TGTGCCAGTACCTTATCGGGTGGTGAAAAACTGTTTTTT
len: 14; abundance: NA; j_gene: TRBJ2-5; v_gene: TRBV2; d_gene: TRBD1; CDR3aa: CASSLGTAQETQYF; CDR3nt: TGTGCCAGCAGTCTTGGGACAGCCCAAGAGACCCAGTACTTC
len: 14; abundance: NA; j_gene: TRBJ1-5; v_gene: TRBV5-5; d_gene: NA; CDR3aa: CASSLWGANQPQHF; CDR3nt: TGTGCCAGCAGCTTGTGGGGGGCGAATCAGCCCCAGCATTTT
len: 14; abundance: NA; j_gene: TRBJ1-6; v_gene: TRBV6-4; d_gene: NA; CDR3aa: CASSVVRDNSPLHF; CDR3nt: TGTGCCAGCAGTGTGGTCAGAGATAATTCACCCCTCCACTTT
len: 15; abundance: NA; j_gene: TRBJ2-4; v_gene: TRBV6-1; d_gene: NA; CDR3aa: CASSDTSLAKNIQYF; CDR3nt: TGTGCCAGCAGTGACACCTCCTTAGCCAAAAACATTCAGTACTTC
len: 12; abundance: NA; j_gene: TRBJ1-1; v_gene: TRBV5-1; d_gene: TRBD1; CDR3aa: CASRDRGAEAFF; CDR3nt: TGCGCCAGTCGAGACAGGGGCGCTGAAGCTTTCTTT
len: 12; abundance: NA; j_gene: TRBJ1-2; v_gene: TRBV5-6; d_gene: NA; CDR3aa: CATSFGDYGYTF; CDR3nt: TGTGCCACCTCTTTTGGAGACTATGGCTACACCTTC
len: 13; abundance: NA; j_gene: TRBJ2-1; v_gene: TRBV6-5; d_gene: NA; CDR3aa: CASVQPGKDEQFF; CDR3nt: TGTGCCAGTGTACAGCCCGGGAAGGATGAGCAGTTCTTC
len: 14; abundance: NA; j_gene: TRBJ2-3; v_gene: TRBV5-1; d_gene: NA; CDR3aa: CASSFQDTGDTQYF; CDR3nt: TGCGCCAGCAGCTTCCAGGACACGGGAGATACGCAGTATTTT
len: 15; abundance: NA; j_gene: TRBJ2-1; v_gene: TRBV19; d_gene: NA; CDR3aa: CASSPDDSSYNEQFF; CDR3nt: TGTGCCAGTAGTCCCGATGACAGTTCCTACAATGAGCAGTTCTTC
len: 18; abundance: NA; j_gene: TRBJ1-4; v_gene: TRBV6-2/TRBV6-3; d_gene: NA; CDR3aa: CASSYSWVPSRGDEKLFF; CDR3nt: TGTGCCAGCAGTTACTCGTGGGTCCCGTCGCGGGGGGACGAAAAACTGTTTTTT
len: 15; abundance: NA; j_gene: TRBJ2-3; v_gene: TRBV29-1; d_gene: NA; CDR3aa: CSAEDPGHSTDTQYF; CDR3nt: TGCAGCGCCGAAGATCCGGGACACAGCACAGATACGCAGTATTTT
len: 15; abundance: once; j_gene: TRBJ1-2; v_gene: TRBV4-1; d_gene: TRBD1; CDR3aa: CASSQGDRGLYGYTF; CDR3nt: TGCGCCAGCAGCCAAGGGGACAGGGGCCTCTATGGCTACACCTTC